This T cell receptor (beta chain) is from a study of T-cell reconstitution after alpha-beta-depleted transplantation in children. Study-level results: Once a year had passed after transplant, T-cell counts and diversity came mostly from newly produced T cells.

Points on this clonotype: Its antigen remains unknown.

Unique molecular identifiers were built into the TCRbeta library. TCRdb re-derived calls from the PCR reads in MiXCR, one entry per CDR3 protein. The sample records about 600,000 distinct CDR3 sequences, 13% being singletons. Germline V gene lookup returns CDR1 MNHEY and CDR2 SVGEGT. This CDR3 has 16 residues. After removal of 3 bases from V and 2 bases from J, the junction contained 7 bases not matched to a gene. The sequenced sample was PBMCs, mostly from graft donor cells, obtained 360 days after TCRalphabeta/CD19-depleted stem cell transplant. The clonotype was recovered from a male patient between 10 and 17 years old who had a stem cell transplant for acute myeloid leukemia, so the T cells may come from the graft donor. J is TRBJ2-5 and V is TRBV6-2 or TRBV6-3; 9 nucleotides align to TRBD2. The CDR3 spells CASSYILAGFQETQYF. CDR3 DNA sequence: TGTGCCAGCAGTTATATCCTAGCGGGATTTCAAGAGACCCAGTACTTC.